The rows below give T cell receptor beta chains drawn from one sample of a study of blood T cell repertoires in COVID-19. TCRdb's copy holds only in-frame clones and misses some; the assay was immunoSEQ multiplex PCR. The sample has about 35,000 clones, 80% to 90% seen once. The sample consisted of peripheral blood. The receptor source for this set is a man of 80 years or more with active COVID-19. The CDR3 runs from the conserved cysteine through the conserved F or W. Size values are once, few and many counts, or a class for expanded clones, and some rows have none.

TRBV4-1	TRBJ2-1	-	CASSHADRGGFNEQFF
TRBV2	TRBJ1-6	-	CASSAGDSPLHF
TRBV6-2/TRBV6-3	TRBJ1-5	-	CASSYKGVLGNQPQHF
TRBV2	TRBJ2-7	-	CATQGLVGEQYF
TRBV30	TRBJ1-6	once	CAWSILQISPLHF
TRBV11-2	TRBJ1-2	-	CASSWGGNRYGYTF
TRBV2	TRBJ2-7	-	CASMRGQSYEQYF
TRBV28	TRBJ2-2	-	CASGGTGGRRELFF
TRBV28	TRBJ2-1	-	CASSLTIIGEQFF
TRBV7-8	TRBJ1-1	-	CASTTGLNTEAFF
TRBV2	TRBJ2-1	-	CASRGLAGYDEQFF
TRBV28	TRBJ2-3	-	CAARQGSTDTQYF
TRBV5-4	TRBJ1-1	-	CASSGNRETEAFF
TRBV5-1	TRBJ1-3	-	CASSLAPGTVSGNTIYF
TRBV20-1	TRBJ1-1	few	CSASGTEAFF
TRBV14	TRBJ1-3	-	CASSQGQVPSSGNTIYF
TRBV10-1	TRBJ1-1	-	CASSEPGAEAFF
TRBV7-9	TRBJ2-7	-	CASSLAGGRYRILEQYF
TRBV5-4	TRBJ1-2	-	CASSSTQGGNYGYTF
TRBV2	TRBJ1-2	-	CASSLQFMYGYTF
TRBV11-2	TRBJ1-1	-	CASSLTQGNTEAFF
TRBV7-2	TRBJ1-4	once	CASSLSQGDEKLFF
TRBV9	TRBJ2-5	few	CASSVGGPQETQYF
TRBV10-3	TRBJ1-3	-	CAISESTGRSSGNTIYF
TRBV19	TRBJ2-1	few	CASTTESSYNEQFF
TRBV9	TRBJ2-1	once	CASSVATGDASGLYNEQFF
TRBV28	TRBJ1-1	-	CASSGPGQSTEAFF
TRBV4-3	TRBJ2-3	once	CASSQQTSGGLGVF
TRBV11-3	TRBJ2-5	-	CASSLATGETQYF
TRBV7-9	TRBJ2-3	few	CASSLASGGASDTQYF
TRBV9	TRBJ2-5	-	CASSATGTSGTETQYF
TRBV28	TRBJ1-1	-	CASSFIRLPNTEAFF
TRBV18	TRBJ2-3	-	CASSPYRPGTSGSGNTDTQYF
TRBV28	TRBJ2-7	-	CASSLSGGPGEQYF
TRBV3-1/TRBV3-2	TRBJ1-1	once	CASSLTSNTEAFF
TRBV28	TRBJ2-4	-	CASIGGGNIQYF
TRBV28	TRBJ1-6	few	CASSYGSSPLHF
TRBV11-3	TRBJ2-2	-	CASSAASSAGELFF
TRBV30	TRBJ1-6	few	CAWSGGTPYNSPLHF
TRBV2	TRBJ1-4	-	CASNVRFGEKLFF
TRBV2	TRBJ2-1	-	CASSSYNEQFF
TRBV7-6	TRBJ2-7	-	CASSLAPGQGTWEQYF
TRBV5-4	TRBJ2-2	-	CASSLATSGLNTGELFF